This TCR beta chain is drawn from a study of CD8 T cells in cerebrospinal fluid in Alzheimer's disease (dated by TCRdb to the early 2020s). The study in broad terms: CSF T cell clonal expansion was assessed with two single-cell approaches: plate-based nested PCR sequencing and droplet-based sequencing. The study examined whether cerebrospinal fluid from healthy elderly individuals and from patients with neurodegenerative disease contained clonally expanded T cells. The droplet-based CSF comparison of patients and controls included 9 healthy controls (about 11,000 cells) and 9 patients with MCI or Alzheimer's disease (10,391 cells). A total of about 23 samples were covered by the CSF gene-expression analysis, in which Parkinson's disease patients were included.

Libraries were constructed by 10x single-cell sequencing. Profiling of CSF cells was done with 10X Genomics single-cell V(D)J and 5' gene-expression libraries. An Illumina NextSeq550 was used to sequence CSF single-cell TCR libraries. As for the authors' bioinformatics: V(D)J reads were aligned to the vdj-GRCh38 alts ensemble 2.0.0 reference and processed with the Cell Ranger vdj pipeline. Cell barcodes sharing the same set of productive CDR3 nucleotide sequences were defined as clonotypes. To link clonality with transcriptional profiles, clonotype information was incorporated into Seurat v3.0 gene-expression metadata. Any CSF cell with more than 1,800 genes, more than 7,500 UMIs or more than 10% mitochondrial reads was removed. To find TCRs with known antigen specificity, CDR3-beta sequences were matched against VDJdb. Clone sharing was examined by network analysis using the R package qgraph, in which only TCRs with complete alpha and beta chains were included. Reprocessed by TCRdb, the reads give a single entry per CDR3 protein sequence, without DNA. The V and J calls come from TCRdb's annotation, not from the publication. The table kept for this sample lists more than 850 distinct CDR3 sequences. The ten largest clones add up to roughly 10% of the sample.

A remark on this clonotype: What antigen it recognizes has not been identified.

The germline V gene gives CDR1 as SGHVS and CDR2 as FQNEAQ. The CDR3 starts with the cysteine, ends with the phenylalanine, and has 16 residues. No nucleotide data were recorded. All participants were free of acute infectious disease and in good physical condition. Neurodegeneration in patients was confirmed using biomarkers including neurofilament, amyloid-beta and tau. For droplet-based sequencing, live CSF cells were sorted using a live/dead marker. CSF was obtained by lumbar puncture, and immune cells were pelleted by centrifugation at 300g. CSF samples were inspected for red blood cells, and any blood-contaminated sample was excluded. CSF cells were cryopreserved in freezing medium, frozen overnight at -80 °C, and then stored in liquid nitrogen. Before analysis, CSF samples were stored for less than six months. General conclusions and limits of the study: In pooled data, a highly expanded clone (at least 3% of TCRs) was found in 1 of 10 healthy subjects versus 4 of 6 Alzheimer's patients. The EBV-specific clones were neither the most highly expanded clones nor enriched among patients. Compared with controls, patients with MCI or Alzheimer's disease had a higher percentage of their CSF TCRs made up by the single largest clone. The overall clonality comparison included only samples with detectable clones (11 healthy, 5 MCI, 5 AD, 6 PD). Finding EBV-specific TCRs in CSF, the authors cautioned, does not establish a causal link between EBV and Alzheimer's disease.

The sequence was obtained from a human donor with mild cognitive impairment. The sample taken for sequencing was cerebrospinal fluid. The chain joins TRBV7-8 to TRBJ2-3; no DNA is available, so the TRBD2 call from TCRdb remains unchecked. The CDR3 protein sequence reads: CSSSLGLEGSKDTQYF.